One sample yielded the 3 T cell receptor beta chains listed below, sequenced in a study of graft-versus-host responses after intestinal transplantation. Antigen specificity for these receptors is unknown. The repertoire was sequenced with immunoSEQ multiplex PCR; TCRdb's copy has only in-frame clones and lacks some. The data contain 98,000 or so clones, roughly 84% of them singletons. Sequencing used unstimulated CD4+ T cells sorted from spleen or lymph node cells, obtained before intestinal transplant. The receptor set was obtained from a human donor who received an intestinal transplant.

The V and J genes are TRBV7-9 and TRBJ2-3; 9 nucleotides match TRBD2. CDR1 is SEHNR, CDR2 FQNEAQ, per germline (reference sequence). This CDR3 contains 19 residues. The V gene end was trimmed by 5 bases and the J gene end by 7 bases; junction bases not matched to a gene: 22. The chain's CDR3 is CASSGVLRRAGGLVNTQYF. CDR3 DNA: TGTGCCAGCAGCGGAGTTCTTCGGCGAGCGGGGGGCCTTGTGAATACGCAGTATTTT.

The CDR3 bases are TGTGCCAGCAGCTTACTGTCTGGAAACACCATATATTTT. Its protein product is CASSLLSGNTIYF. The genes are TRBV7-2 and TRBJ1-3; D call uncertain. The V end was cut by 2 bases, the J end by 1 base, with 3 bases between. Per germline, CDR1 SGHTA and CDR2 FQGNSA. This CDR3 spans 13 amino acids.

CDR3 amino acids: CASSLAYGDYEQYF. The CDR3 DNA follows: TGTGCCAGCAGTTTAGCTTATGGGGACTACGAGCAGTACTTC. This chain links TRBV28 with TRBJ2-7, with D hard to call. CDR1 MDHEN and CDR2 SYDVKM come from the germline V gene. Between the trimmed V and J ends, which lost 2 bases and 3 bases, there was a span of 11 bases. The CDR3 runs to 14 residues.